These T cell receptor beta chains were read from a single sample in a study of T cell changes during pregnancy in multiple sclerosis. TCRdb keeps only in-frame clones here, not all; method: immunoSEQ multiplex PCR. The table shows some 60,000 clones, with approximately 90% occurring only once. The sequenced sample was CD4+ T cells from peripheral blood mononuclear cells, obtained in the third trimester of pregnancy. The receptor set was obtained from a female donor with multiple sclerosis, enrolled in a pregnancy study. Both conserved end residues are trimmed from each CDR3. D genes are given only for firm matches.

>12|TRBV5-5|-|TRBJ1-4
ASSLSGTNEKLF
>10|TRBV7-9|-|TRBJ2-7
ASSRQSYEQY
>15|TRBV30|TRBD1|TRBJ1-2
AWNPSPGHRGLMGYT
>10|TRBV19|-|TRBJ1-5
ASSSLKETQH
>16|TRBV18|TRBD2|TRBJ2-2
ASFPRREGESNTGELF
>14|TRBV19|-|TRBJ2-1
ASSIAGRSSYNEQF
>12|TRBV5-6|TRBD1|TRBJ1-2
ASRTAGQTYGYT
>11|TRBV7-7|TRBD1|TRBJ1-5
ASSIRQGEPQH
>12|TRBV7-9|-|TRBJ2-3
ASSSGLAADTQY
>15|TRBV9|-|TRBJ2-1
ASSGAEQPLLLGEQF
>14|TRBV27|-|TRBJ2-5
ASSPLGGVVQETQY
>14|TRBV4-2|-|TRBJ1-5
ASSQEWGGSNQPQH
>10|TRBV9|-|TRBJ1-1
ASSVEGQGAF
>13|TRBV29-1|TRBD1|TRBJ1-2
SVFPGQGANYGYT
>15|TRBV6-1|-|TRBJ1-2
ASSEPLRGSSGYGYT
>14|TRBV5-6|TRBD1|TRBJ2-1
ASSLVGQGVNNEQF
>14|TRBV5-1|-|TRBJ1-2
ASSLARGLSNYGYT
>16|TRBV21-1|-|TRBJ1-6
ASSKELPQGSINSPLH
>12|TRBV28|TRBD2|TRBJ2-7
ASTLAGPTYEQY
>11|TRBV7-2|-|TRBJ2-2
ASSPLGTGELF
>11|TRBV25-1|-|TRBJ1-2
ASSDRGLYGYT
>12|TRBV6-5|TRBD1|TRBJ1-5
ASSPDRESQPQH
>13|TRBV7-2|TRBD2|TRBJ2-1
ASSSVGSGGLEQF
>12|TRBV29-1|-|TRBJ1-2
SVVGLTRDYGYT
>13|TRBV6-5|-|TRBJ1-1
ASSYSSAVNTEAF
>13|TRBV7-2|TRBD1|TRBJ1-1
ASSFNTGAGTEAF
>11|TRBV6-6|TRBD1|TRBJ2-7
ASSRDRVYEQY
>15|TRBV5-8|TRBD2|TRBJ2-1
ASSPLVVIAGGNEQF
>12|TRBV6-4|-|TRBJ1-6
ASSEQGSNSPLH
>11|TRBV7-2|-|TRBJ1-5
ASSFEGDQPQH
>14|TRBV7-2|TRBD2|TRBJ2-1
ASSPGASGPYNEQF
>13|TRBV21-1|-|TRBJ1-5
ASSIGQGGNQPQH